The rows below give T cell receptor beta chains drawn from one sample of a study of tumor-infiltrating lymphocytes in localized non-small cell lung cancer. Data came from immunoSEQ multiplex PCR; TCRdb stores just in-frame clones and leaves some out. This sample yields about 16,000 clones, of which less than 85% are seen a single time; over 6% belongs to the top ten. Input material: lung tumor tissue. The receptor set was obtained from a human donor with non-small cell lung cancer. Both conserved end residues are part of each CDR3. D genes are given only for firm matches. Clone size is shown for a subset of rows, as once, few, many or a class of expanded clone.

j_call v_call d_call clone_size cdr3_aa cdr3_nt
TRBJ2-1 TRBV19 TRBD2 few CASSIERETYNEQFF TGTGCCAGTAGTATTGAGCGGGAGACTTACAATGAGCAGTTCTTC
TRBJ1-2 TRBV2 TRBD1 . CASSVRQGSYGYTF TGTGCCAGCAGTGTCCGACAGGGATCATATGGCTACACCTTC
TRBJ2-5 TRBV6-1 TRBD1 . CASERTGEETQYF TGTGCCAGCGAGAGGACAGGGGAAGAGACCCAGTACTTC
TRBJ1-4 TRBV30 . . CAWAGAPNEKLFF TGTGCCTGGGCAGGAGCCCCTAATGAAAAACTGTTTTTT
TRBJ1-1 TRBV28 . . CASSRQNTEAFF TGTGCCAGCAGCCGACAGAACACTGAAGCTTTCTTT
TRBJ2-5 TRBV7-8 . . CASSLVAETQYF TGTGCCAGCAGCTTAGTCGCCGAGACCCAGTACTTC
TRBJ2-1 TRBV30 . . CAWKIKLPNSNEQFF TGTGCCTGGAAGATTAAGCTTCCCAATAGCAATGAGCAGTTCTTC
TRBJ2-1 TRBV14 . . CASSQDALVGPYNEQFF TGTGCCAGCAGCCAAGATGCTCTGGTAGGGCCCTACAATGAGCAGTTCTTC
TRBJ2-1 TRBV28 . once CASSHWVREDNEQFF TGTGCCAGCTCTCATTGGGTGCGGGAAGACAATGAGCAGTTCTTC
TRBJ2-3 TRBV19 . . CASSIVGSDTQYF TGTGCCAGTAGTATCGTAGGGTCAGATACGCAGTATTTT
TRBJ1-1 TRBV28 . . CASSTPQKYTEAFF TGTGCCAGCAGTACGCCCCAAAAGTACACTGAAGCTTTCTTT
TRBJ2-1 TRBV11-2 . few CASSLDHTYNEQFF TGTGCCAGCAGCTTAGATCATACCTACAATGAGCAGTTCTTC
TRBJ1-5 TRBV23-1 . . CASSRGRGPLSSNQPQHF TGCGCCAGCAGCCGGGGCAGGGGACCCCTAAGTAGCAATCAGCCCCAGCATTTT
TRBJ2-5 TRBV30 TRBD2 once CAWRTAGGETQYF TGTGCCTGGAGGACAGCGGGAGGAGAGACCCAGTACTTC
TRBJ1-2 TRBV27 . medium-sized CASSSGGDYGYTF TGTGCCAGCAGCTCCGGGGGGGACTATGGCTACACCTTC
TRBJ1-5 TRBV29-1 . . CSLKDRYSNQPQHF TGCAGCCTAAAAGACAGGTATAGCAATCAGCCCCAGCATTTT
TRBJ1-5 TRBV27 . . CASHPQPQHF TGTGCCAGCCACCCGCAGCCCCAGCATTTT
TRBJ2-7 TRBV4-3 TRBD2 . CASSQDGTSGTPSYEQYF TGCGCCAGCAGCCAAGACGGGACTAGCGGGACTCCCTCCTACGAGCAGTACTTC
TRBJ2-7 TRBV18 . . CASSPRTASSYEQYF TGTGCCAGCTCACCAAGGACGGCGAGCTCCTACGAGCAGTACTTC
TRBJ1-1 TRBV30 . . CAWSVQVSLGAFF TGTGCCTGGAGTGTACAGGTCTCCTTGGGGGCTTTCTTT
TRBJ1-4 TRBV30 . . CACNGGVGEKLFF TGTGCCTGCAACGGGGGGGTGGGAGAAAAACTGTTTTTT
TRBJ1-5 TRBV6-1 . . CASSDAVFSNQPQHF TGTGCCAGCAGTGACGCGGTCTTTAGCAATCAGCCCCAGCATTTT
TRBJ2-2 TRBV2 TRBD2 . CASFTSGRGNTGELFF TGTGCCAGTTTTACTAGCGGGAGGGGGAACACCGGGGAGCTGTTTTTT
TRBJ2-1 TRBV5-1 . once CASSLVGGPSDNEQFF TGCGCCAGCAGCTTGGTAGGCGGGCCTTCGGACAATGAGCAGTTCTTC
TRBJ1-4 TRBV28 . . CASRTTSRGEGEKLFF TGTGCCAGCAGAACTACGTCCAGGGGTGAGGGGGAAAAACTGTTTTTT
TRBJ2-7 TRBV2 TRBD1 . CASSVDRGSYEQYF TGTGCCAGCAGTGTCGACAGGGGTAGTTACGAGCAGTACTTC
TRBJ2-7 TRBV9 . . CASSVGDRAYEQYF TGTGCCAGCAGCGTAGGAGACAGAGCCTACGAGCAGTACTTC
TRBJ2-2 TRBV9 . . CASSKGTGELFF TGTGCCAGCAGCAAAGGCACCGGGGAGCTGTTTTTT
TRBJ1-2 TRBV28 . . CASRDVLNYGYTF TGTGCCAGCAGGGACGTCCTTAACTATGGCTACACCTTC
TRBJ1-4 TRBV30 . . CAWRGGGGYEKLFF TGTGCCTGGAGAGGGGGAGGTGGTTATGAAAAACTGTTTTTT
TRBJ2-7 TRBV29-1 . medium-sized CSVVSGAYEQYF TGCAGCGTTGTAAGCGGCGCCTACGAGCAGTACTTC
TRBJ1-2 TRBV5-4 . . CASSPYPTKGRSYGYTF TGTGCCAGCAGCCCCTACCCGACCAAAGGTCGTTCCTATGGCTACACCTTC
TRBJ1-5 TRBV19 TRBD1 . CASSAQGSYQPQHF TGTGCCAGTAGTGCACAGGGGTCATATCAGCCCCAGCATTTT
TRBJ2-5 TRBV29-1 TRBD1 . CSVAPGQPQETQYF TGCAGCGTAGCCCCGGGACAGCCCCAAGAGACCCAGTACTTC
TRBJ2-3 TRBV5-1 TRBD1 . CASSLTGGATDTQYF TGCGCCAGCAGCTTGACAGGGGGCGCAACAGATACGCAGTATTTT
TRBJ2-7 TRBV29-1 TRBD2 . CSVSGSQYEQYF TGCAGCGTCAGCGGGAGTCAGTACGAGCAGTACTTC
TRBJ2-3 TRBV7-2 TRBD2 . CASSLVGLAGDTQYF TGTGCCAGCAGCTTGGTCGGGCTAGCGGGAGATACGCAGTATTTT
TRBJ2-1 TRBV9 TRBD1 once CASSLGQGANEQFF TGTGCCAGCAGCCTCGGACAGGGGGCGAATGAGCAGTTCTTC
TRBJ2-5 TRBV4-1 TRBD2 . CASSHLLAGGKETQYF TGCGCCAGCAGCCATTTGCTAGCGGGAGGTAAAGAGACCCAGTACTTC
TRBJ2-7 TRBV28 . . CASSSLLRRQYEQYF TGTGCCAGCAGTTCACTCCTCCGGAGACAGTACGAGCAGTACTTC
TRBJ2-2 TRBV30 TRBD2 . CAWSGEEAGVNTGELFF TGTGCCTGGAGTGGTGAAGAAGCGGGAGTTAACACCGGGGAGCTGTTTTTT
TRBJ2-1 TRBV5-6 TRBD2 . CASSSYLAGEYNEQFF TGTGCCAGCAGCTCTTATCTAGCGGGAGAGTACAATGAGCAGTTCTTC
TRBJ2-7 TRBV4-2 . . CASSQGAHSYEQYF TGTGCCAGCAGCCAAGGAGCGCACTCCTACGAGCAGTACTTC
TRBJ2-7 TRBV29-1 TRBD1 . CSVGGQGGWPYEQYF TGCAGCGTTGGTGGACAGGGTGGATGGCCCTACGAGCAGTACTTC
TRBJ2-5 TRBV2 . . CASGLSGAQETQYF TGTGCCAGTGGGCTATCCGGGGCCCAAGAGACCCAGTACTTC
TRBJ2-7 TRBV6-1 . . CASSDRYEQYF TGTGCCAGCAGTGATCGTTACGAGCAGTACTTC
TRBJ1-1 TRBV18 . . CASSPPKGLNTEAFF TGTGCCAGCTCACCACCTAAGGGCTTAAACACTGAAGCTTTCTTT
TRBJ2-6 TRBV4-3 . once CASSPSQDAFGANVLTF TGCGCCAGCAGCCCAAGCCAGGATGCTTTCGGGGCCAACGTCCTGACTTTC
TRBJ2-3 TRBV7-2 . . CASSLGGANTQYF TGTGCCAGCAGCTTAGGGGGGGCTAATACGCAGTATTTT
TRBJ1-2 TRBV7-2 . . CASSLGGASNYGYTF TGTGCCAGCAGCTTAGGCGGTGCTTCTAACTATGGCTACACCTTC